The sequence of this T cell receptor beta chain was determined in a study of cytotoxic CD8 clonotypes in ibrutinib-treated CLL. V was pared by 4 bases and J by 2 bases, with 7 bases of the junction left unmatched. Per germline, CDR1 SGHNT and CDR2 YYREEE (reference sequence). This CDR3 comprises 16 residues. The table came from immunoSEQ multiplex PCR; TCRdb's copy has only in-frame clones and leaves some out. The sample includes about 50,000 clones, roughly 83% seen only once; the top ten take just over 20%. The source of this sequence is a human donor with chronic lymphocytic leukemia. The chain couples TRBV5-4 to TRBJ2-1, with 9 bases matching TRBD2. Sequencing was performed on PBMCs, taken after 24 months of ibrutinib treatment. The CDR3 nucleotides are TGTGCCAGCAGCAGGGCGGGAGGGGGGCCCTACAATGAGCAGTTCTTC. The encoded protein is CASSRAGGGPYNEQFF.